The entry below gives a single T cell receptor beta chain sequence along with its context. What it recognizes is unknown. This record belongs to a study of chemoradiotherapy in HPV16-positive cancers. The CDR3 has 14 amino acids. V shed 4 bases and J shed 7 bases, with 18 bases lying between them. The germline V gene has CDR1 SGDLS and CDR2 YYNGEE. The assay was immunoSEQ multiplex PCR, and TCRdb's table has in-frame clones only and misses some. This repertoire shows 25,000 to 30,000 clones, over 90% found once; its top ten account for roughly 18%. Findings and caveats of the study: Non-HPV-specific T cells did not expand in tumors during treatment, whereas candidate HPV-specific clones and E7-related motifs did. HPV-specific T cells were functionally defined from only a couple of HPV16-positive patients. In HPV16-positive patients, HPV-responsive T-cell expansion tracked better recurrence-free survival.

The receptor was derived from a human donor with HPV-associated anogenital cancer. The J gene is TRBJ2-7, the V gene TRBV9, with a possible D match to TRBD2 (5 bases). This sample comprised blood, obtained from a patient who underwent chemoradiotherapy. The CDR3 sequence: CASSPPGSLGEQYF. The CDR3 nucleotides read TGTGCCAGCAGCCCCCCGGGGTCCCTGGGAGAGCAGTACTTC.